This entry concerns a single TCR beta chain. The sample belongs to a study of shared clonotypes between healthy human individuals. Scientists sequenced DNA from unsorted PBMC on ten immunoSEQ deep assay plates. The protocol was immunoSEQ multiplex PCR, while the TCRdb copy is restricted to in-frame clones and leaves out a portion. The data contain 450,000 to 500,000 clones, 81% of them singletons. The germline V gene has CDR1 SNHLY and CDR2 FYNNEI. The CDR3 contains 13 residues. V gave up 6 bases and J gave up 7 bases; unmatched junction bases: 7. The V and J genes are TRBV2 and TRBJ1-2; 8 nucleotides match TRBD1. Sequencing was performed on PBMCs. The clonotype comes from a woman aged 35 to 49 in good health. Some clones in this sample may be carry-over from other donors' samples. The CDR3: CASRWTGWSGYTF. The CDR3 region has the DNA TGTGCCAGCAGATGGACAGGGTGGTCTGGCTACACCTTC. The variable domain in full, completed from reference TRBV2 and TRBJ1-2, reads EPEVTQTPSHQVTQMGQEVILRCVPISNHLYFYWYRQILGQKVEFLVSFYNNEISEKSEIFDDQFSVERPDGSNFTLKIRSTKLEDSAMYFCASRWTGWSGYTFGSGTRLTVV.